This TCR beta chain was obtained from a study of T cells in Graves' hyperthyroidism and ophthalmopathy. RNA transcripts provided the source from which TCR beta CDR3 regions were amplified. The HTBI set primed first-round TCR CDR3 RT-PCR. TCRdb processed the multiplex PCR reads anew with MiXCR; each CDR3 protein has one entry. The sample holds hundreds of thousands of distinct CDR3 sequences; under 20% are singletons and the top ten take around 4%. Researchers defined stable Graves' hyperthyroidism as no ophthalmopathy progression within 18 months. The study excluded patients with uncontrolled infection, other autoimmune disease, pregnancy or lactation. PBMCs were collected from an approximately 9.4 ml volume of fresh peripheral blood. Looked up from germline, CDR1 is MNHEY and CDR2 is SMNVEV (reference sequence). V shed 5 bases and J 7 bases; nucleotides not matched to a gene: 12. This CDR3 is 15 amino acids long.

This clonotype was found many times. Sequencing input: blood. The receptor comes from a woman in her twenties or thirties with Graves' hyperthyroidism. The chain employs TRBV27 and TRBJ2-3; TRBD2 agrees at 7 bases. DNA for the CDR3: TGTGCCAGCAGTCCCCTTCTTGCGGGGGTATATACGCAGTATTTT. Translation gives CASSPLLAGVYTQYF.